This entry lists 5 T cell receptor beta chains sequenced from one sample in a study of glioma-infiltrating T cells. Using RNA template, CDR3s of TCR alpha and beta were amplified with iRepertoire arm-PCR. Via MiXCR, TCRdb re-called the multiplex PCR reads, giving one row per CDR3 protein. The table has 100,000 to 150,000 distinct CDR3 sequences, approximately 26% seen once; the top ten hold 27%. Sequencing was carried out using glioma tissue, nonneoplastic brain tissue, or PBMCs (not recorded which). These TCRs come from a human donor with low-grade glioma or glioblastoma, undergoing nonglioma brain surgery, or in good health (not recorded which).

This clonotype was detected once. The chain links TRBV29-1 to TRBJ2-1, with D perhaps TRBD1 (5 bases). Germline lookup yields CDR1 SQVTM and CDR2 ANQGSEA. This CDR3 is 12 amino acids long. The germline V and J ends were trimmed by 7 bases and 3 bases, with 10 bases remaining between them. CDR3 sequence reads: CSAADSYNEQFF. CDR3 in DNA: TGCAGCGCCGCCGACAGCTACAATGAGCAGTTCTTC.

This chain links TRBV7-2 with TRBJ2-1; D ambiguous. CDR1 and CDR2 from the germline V gene are SGHTA and FQGNSA. Between the trimmed V and J ends, which lost 5 bases and 3 bases, there was a span of 14 bases. This CDR3 has 15 amino acids. The CDR3 here is CASSQPAAHYNEQFF. The CDR3 nucleotides are TGTGCCAGCAGCCAGCCGGCGGCACACTACAATGAGCAGTTCTTC.

This clonotype was counted only a few times. The chain uses TRBV11-3 and TRBJ2-3; D possibly corresponds to TRBD2 (5 bases). Germline CDR1 reads SGHNT; CDR2 reads YENEEA. V was pared by 4 bases and J by 8 bases, with 10 bases between. The CDR3 runs to 12 residues. The CDR3 sequence: CASSSDGGTQYF. CDR3 DNA: TGTGCCAGCAGCTCCGACGGAGGTACGCAGTATTTT.

The chain uses TRBV3-1 and TRBJ2-5, with no clear D. In germline, CDR1 is LGHDT, CDR2 YNNKEL (reference sequence). The CDR3 has 13 amino acids. With 4 bases removed from V and 5 bases from J, the gap between germline ends came to 11 bases. CDR3: CASSPRTLETQYF. CDR3 sequence (DNA): TGTGCCAGCAGCCCCAGGACGCTGGAGACCCAGTACTTC.

This clonotype was counted between two and nine times. The rearrangement links TRBV7-9 to TRBJ1-1, with D possibly being TRBD1 (6 bases). V lost 1 base and J lost 1, with 13 bases in between. CDR1 is SEHNR and CDR2 is FQNEAQ in the germline V gene (reference sequence). CDR3 length: 16 residues. In nucleotides, the CDR3 is TGTGCCAGCAGCTTAGGGAGTTGGGACACGAACACTGAAGCTTTCTTT. This translates into CASSLGSWDTNTEAFF.